A selection of T cell receptor beta chains follows, all from one sample in a study of beta chain features in type 1 diabetes. Sequencing was performed with immunoSEQ multiplex PCR; in TCRdb, only in-frame clones are kept and a portion is missing. The table shows under 350,000 clones, with roughly 24% occurring only once. What was sequenced was naive CD4+ T cells from blood. The receptor set was obtained from a woman in her 30s with type 1 diabetes. CDR3s include the opening cysteine and the closing phenylalanine or tryptophan. A D gene is named only where the DNA matches it firmly.

TRBV19	NA	CASSRGSQGGYTF
TRBV10-3	NA	CAISEIPNNTQYF
TRBV2	TRBD1	CASREPGQGREQYF
TRBV11-2	NA	CASSSEGGGTQYF
TRBV2	TRBD1	CASNGQGSQYF
TRBV15	NA	CATSRDRGNYGYTF
TRBV6-4	TRBD2	CASRRQLAGQETQYF
TRBV7-2	NA	CASSRGGLAVYEQYF
TRBV5-6	NA	CASSLAGGGQPQHF
TRBV7-2	TRBD1	CASSPGQGRVQYF
TRBV29-1	NA	CSVDIQGAPYF
TRBV28	TRBD1	CASLSEGASTDTQYF
TRBV6-6	TRBD1	CASTKTGEETQYF